This T cell receptor beta chain originates from a study of blood T cells in healthy people across ages. Study-level findings and limits: Per million T cells, TCR beta diversity dropped about linearly as age rose.

The authors ran a second PCR of about 6 to 11 cycles using a sample-barcoded 5' primer and a J-beta primer mix. Every sample gave at least 3 million paired-end reads containing CDR3. TCRdb ran MiXCR on the 5' RACE reads and lists one entry per CDR3 protein. The table lists about 1,000,000 distinct CDR3 sequences, 45% of them singletons. CDR1 is SGHTA and CDR2 is FQGNSA in the germline V gene. The V segment lost 1 base and the J segment 12 bases; nucleotides outside the gene matches: 7. CDR3 size: 13 residues. This clonotype occurred a few times. Its antigen remains unknown. This chain connects TRBV7-2 to TRBJ2-7; TRBD2 matches 9 bases. The receptor was isolated from a woman aged 55 to 70 in good health. What was sequenced was blood. CDR3 in amino acids: CASSLGVGTSRYF. As DNA, the CDR3 is TGTGCCAGCAGCTTAGGGGTAGGGACTAGCCGGTACTTC.